The clone carrying this T cell receptor (beta chain) showed up just a few times. This sample was taken from a study of blood T cell repertoires in COVID-19. For the study at large: Some COVID-19 samples were acute and others convalescent; all came from the United States, Italy and Spain. In each case, the material was cDNA or gDNA derived from T cells, B-cell-depleted T cells, or PBMCs.

Germline assignment: CDR1 MNHEY and CDR2 SMNVEV (reference sequence). The CDR3 consists of 17 residues. Trimming removed 5 bases from V and 3 bases from J; junction bases left unmatched: 14. Methods used by the authors: By means of reference gene primer amplification, nucleated cell counts were estimated. Produced via immunoSEQ multiplex PCR; TCRdb's table is partial and in-frame only. The V and J calls and clone size were taken over from that table, and D and trimming were inferred from the DNA. The table lists some 260,000 clones, around 88% of them singletons. Seattle enrolled patients during active infection and tracked them longitudinally.

This TCR was sampled from a woman aged 25 to 45 with COVID-19, enrolled during active disease. The source material was peripheral blood. The chain combines TRBV27 with TRBJ2-7; TRBD1 matches 9 bases. Here the CDR3 DNA reads TGTGCCAGCAGTACTCCCACAAACAGGGGGCTAATCTACGAGCAGTACTTC. Protein sequence: CASSTPTNRGLIYEQYF.